The 21 T cell receptor beta chains reported below all come from one sample, sequenced in a study of T cell responses to AZD1222 COVID-19 vaccine. Sequencing was performed with immunoSEQ multiplex PCR; in TCRdb, only in-frame clones are kept and a portion is missing. The sample shows approximately 190,000 clones, approximately 91% of them seen only once. This specimen was peripheral blood, taken on day 0 of AZD1222 vaccination. Every receptor here comes from an adult in good health.

The chain carries TRBV18 and TRBJ2-7, with 9 nucleotides matching TRBD1. In germline, CDR1 is KGHSH, CDR2 LQKENI. V gave up 3 bases and J gave up 7 bases; unmatched junction bases: 13. This CDR3 is 16 amino acids long. CDR3 protein: CASSPAGTGGPREQYF. Here the CDR3 DNA reads TGTGCCAGCTCACCGGCGGGCACAGGGGGCCCCCGGGAGCAGTACTTC.

The genes are TRBV19 and TRBJ1-1; no reliable D call. The germline CDR1 and CDR2 sequences are LNHDA and SQIVND (reference sequence). The ends were cut back, 1 base at V and 1 base at J, with 10 bases in the middle. The CDR3 length is 15 residues. In DNA, the CDR3 is TGTGCCAGTAGTATAGGCCCGCTGGGGAACACTGAAGCTTTCTTT. Translation gives CASSIGPLGNTEAFF.

This clone was detected only a few times. V gene TRBV28 combines with J gene TRBJ1-1; D remains unclear. Germline V gene data show CDR1 as MDHEN and CDR2 as SYDVKM. This CDR3 comprises 14 residues. The V end lost 1 base, the J end lost 8 bases, and 14 bases lay between the germline ends. In DNA form, the CDR3 reads TGTGCCAGCAGTTTATACGGGAGCTATGGCGAAGCTTTCTTT. It yields the protein CASSLYGSYGEAFF.

The J gene is TRBJ2-6, the V gene TRBV19, with D maybe TRBD2 (5 bases). Germline lookup yields CDR1 LNHDA and CDR2 SQIVND (reference sequence). This CDR3 comprises 14 residues. The V end was cut by 7 bases, the J end by 2 bases, with 9 bases between. The CDR3: CASTAGPGANVLTF. DNA of the CDR3: TGTGCCAGTACCGCGGGCCCTGGGGCCAACGTCCTGACTTTC.

V usage is TRBV10-3 and J usage is TRBJ2-3, with 10 bases aligning to TRBD2. This CDR3 region has 16 residues. In germline, CDR1 is ENHRY, CDR2 SYGVKD. Trimming at V came to 0 bases and at J to 0 bases, leaving 0 bases not matched to a gene. The CDR3 loop is CAISESTSGSTDTQYF. DNA for the CDR3: TGTGCCATCAGTGAGTCGACTAGCGGGAGCACAGATACGCAGTATTTT.

The rearrangement links TRBV7-9 to TRBJ1-6; TRBD1 might be the D (6 bases). Germline CDR1 and CDR2: SEHNR and FQNEAQ (reference sequence). CDR3 length: 15 residues. Trimming shortened V by 5 bases and J by 9 bases, and 17 bases separated the two germline ends. CDR3 DNA sequence: TGTGCCAGCAGCGAATCCCCCAGGGGCGGTTCACCCCTCCACTTT. Protein product: CASSESPRGGSPLHF.

The V gene is TRBV2, the J gene TRBJ1-5; 9 bases fit TRBD1. The germline V gene has CDR1 SNHLY and CDR2 FYNNEI. The CDR3 consists of 16 residues. The V and J ends lost 7 bases and 4 bases, in that order; junction bases with no gene match: 11. In nucleotides, the CDR3 is TGTGCCAGCATTTTTAGGGACAGGGTCTGGAATCAGCCCCAGCATTTT. This gives the protein CASIFRDRVWNQPQHF.

V gene TRBV7-2 combines with J gene TRBJ2-7; the D is unclear. This CDR3 is 16 amino acids long. Germline V lookup: CDR1 SGHTA, CDR2 FQGNSA. The V and J ends lost 1 base and 5 bases respectively, with 18 bases between them. In DNA form, the CDR3 reads TGTGCCAGCAGCTTAGAGGCCGCGTTGGCTTGGGACGAGCAGTACTTC. Residues: CASSLEAALAWDEQYF.

The rearrangement joins TRBV5-4 to TRBJ1-6; D remains unclear. V was pared by 3 bases and J by 0 bases, with 7 bases between. Germline V gives CDR1 SGHNT, CDR2 YYREEE (reference sequence). This CDR3 region has 15 residues. CDR3 region: CASSWDSSYNSPLHF. The CDR3 DNA reads as TGTGCCAGCAGCTGGGATAGCTCCTATAATTCACCCCTCCACTTT.

The chain carries TRBV5-1 and TRBJ1-1; TRBD1 agrees at 10 bases. CDR3 length: 17 residues. V dropped 4 bases and J dropped 3; count of bases not matched to a gene: 12. From germline, CDR1 is SGHRS and CDR2 YFSETQ. The CDR3: CASSPRDRGGRHTEAFF. The CDR3 nucleotides read TGCGCCAGCAGCCCCCGGGACAGGGGAGGTAGGCACACTGAAGCTTTCTTT.

This rearrangement joins TRBV5-6 to TRBJ1-3; TRBD1 is a possible D gene (5 bases). V lost 1 base and J lost 3, with 8 bases in between. Germline-derived CDR1 and CDR2 are SGHDT and YYEEEE. The CDR3 totals 14 residues. The CDR3 sequence: CASSLNRHGNTIYF. Here the CDR3 DNA reads TGTGCCAGCAGCTTGAACAGGCATGGAAACACCATATATTTT.

V is TRBV5-4 and J is TRBJ1-5, with 11 bases identical to TRBD1. The junction had 6 bases not matched to a gene; V was cut back by 4 bases and J by 9 bases. The germline V gene has CDR1 SGHNT and CDR2 YYREEE (reference sequence). The CDR3 loop spans 14 amino acids. The CDR3 sequence: CASSALGQGGPQHF. DNA for the CDR3: TGTGCCAGCAGCGCGCTGGGACAGGGGGGGCCCCAGCATTTT.

V is TRBV11-2 and J is TRBJ1-2; possible D gene TRBD1, 6 bases. The germline CDR1 and CDR2 sequences are SGHAT and FQNNGV. The V gene lost 10 bases and the J gene lost 6 bases, with 15 bases spanning the gap. The length of the CDR3 is 12 residues. The CDR3, as DNA: TGTGCCACCATGGGTACAGGGAATGGCTACACCTTC. Amino acids: CATMGTGNGYTF.

This chain connects TRBV4-3 to TRBJ1-1; 9 bases line up with TRBD1. After removal of 3 bases from V and 2 bases from J, the junction contained 4 bases not matched to a gene. Germline V lookup: CDR1 LGHNA, CDR2 YSLEER. The CDR3 extends over 15 amino acids. CDR3 sequence reads: CASSQGDRVNTEAFF. In nucleotides, the CDR3 is TGCGCCAGCAGCCAGGGGGACAGGGTAAACACTGAAGCTTTCTTT.

This clone was picked up a small number of times. The V call is TRBV7-7, the J call TRBJ2-1; D is possibly TRBD2 (5 bases). V lost 5 bases to trimming and J lost 1 base, with 9 bases between them. Per germline, CDR1 SSHAT and CDR2 FNYEAQ (reference sequence). This CDR3 has 14 amino acids. This CDR3 reads CASSRGQSYNEQFF. The DNA of the CDR3 is TGTGCCAGCAGCCGAGGGCAGTCCTACAATGAGCAGTTCTTC.

This clone was seen more than once but under ten times. This rearrangement joins TRBV7-3 to TRBJ2-6, with D possibly TRBD1 on 5 matching bases. Germline CDR1 reads SGHTA; CDR2 reads FQGTGA. The CDR3 loop spans 18 amino acids. V was clipped by 1 base and J by 0 bases, with 13 bases between them. Here the CDR3 DNA reads TGTGCCAGCAGCTTAATGGGCACAGGATTCTCTGGGGCCAACGTCCTGACTTTC. Translating it yields CASSLMGTGFSGANVLTF.

This chain links TRBV6-5 with TRBJ2-7; 8 bases fit TRBD1. This CDR3 contains 15 residues. Losses at the gene ends were 5 bases for V and 7 bases for J; bases not matched to a gene: 13. The germline CDR1 and CDR2 sequences are MNHEY and SVGAGI. The CDR3 DNA reads as TGTGCCAGCAGTCCTCCGGACAGGGAAGTTTGGGAGCAGTACTTC. As protein: CASSPPDREVWEQYF.

The gene calls are TRBV11-3 and TRBJ2-1; a possible D gene is TRBD1 (7 bases). The germline V gene has CDR1 SGHNT and CDR2 YENEEA. V was clipped by 3 bases and J by 8 bases, with 14 bases between them. There are 14 residues in the CDR3. The CDR3 nucleotides are TGTGCCAGCAGCTTGAATAGCAGGGGGGATGAGCAGTTCTTC. Protein product: CASSLNSRGDEQFF. Drawing the rest from reference TRBV11-3 and TRBJ2-1, the complete variable domain is EAGVVQSPRYKIIEKKQPVAFWCNPISGHNTLYWYLQNLGQGPELLIRYENEEAVDDSQLPKDRFSAERLKGVDSTLKIQPAELGDSAVYLCASSLNSRGDEQFFGPGTRLTVL.

The chain has TRBV25-1 and TRBJ1-1; possible D gene TRBD1, 6 bases. This CDR3 region has 13 residues. Germline values: CDR1 MGHDK, CDR2 SYGVNS. The V and J ends lost 4 bases and 8 bases respectively, with 14 bases between them. As DNA, the CDR3 is TGTGCCAGCAGTGTAGGACAGTCTACCGAAGCTTTCTTT. Amino acids: CASSVGQSTEAFF.

The CDR3 nucleotides are TGTGCCAGCAGCCCTATTGGGACAGAGAACACTGAAGCTTTCTTT. Translated, it gives CASSPIGTENTEAFF. The chain is built from TRBV28 and TRBJ1-1; 7 bases align to TRBD1. Germline trimming cut 6 bases from V and 1 base from J; bases unmatched to any gene: 8. Germline V CDR1 and CDR2: MDHEN, SYDVKM. CDR3 length equals 15 residues.

This chain joins TRBV27 and TRBJ1-3; 10 bases line up with TRBD1. Germline V gives CDR1 MNHEY, CDR2 SMNVEV (reference sequence). V trimming: 6 bases; J trimming: 3 bases; junction bases outside the gene matches: 5. The CDR3 is made up of 15 amino acids. Written as DNA, the CDR3 is TGTGCCAGCAGGTTGACAGGGGGCGGTGGAAACACCATATATTTT. This gives the protein CASRLTGGGGNTIYF.